This T cell receptor (beta chain) comes out of a study of cytomegalovirus exposure and HLA in healthy donors (dated by TCRdb to 2016 to 2017). With respect to the entire study: According to an earlier analysis of a few hundred of the donors, roughly 180 million T cells yielded some 120 million unique TCR beta sequences and 276 Gb of sequence data. An early release that covered about 600 HLA-typed donors contained approximately 300 gigabases of sequencing data and approximately 85 million unique TCR sequences. The genetic ancestry cluster associated with self-reported Caucasian donors included 81% of the roughly 390 genotyped donors. The study aimed to test whether signatures of past pathogen exposure could be identified by cataloging public T cell receptors. Using immunosequencing, the study profiled T cell repertoires from around 680 subjects and related those repertoires to cytomegalovirus serostatus. Besides the first cohort of under 700 subjects, a separate validation cohort made up of around 120 different subjects was used. To predict cytomegalovirus infection status, the study combined high-throughput TCR immunosequencing, statistical association of individual TCRs with disease status, and machine learning. In a later analysis, previously published TCR beta repertoires from fewer than 750 donors were re-analyzed and high-resolution HLA genotyping was added so that TCR occurrence patterns could be studied. In the later analysis, no new phenotypic data were used to find candidate immune exposures; instead, reliance was placed on TCR beta sequences and their occurrence across donors. An earlier analysis of some 500 of the donors used high-throughput TCR beta sequencing to judge whether each TCR beta V gene segment behaved as functional or pseudogenic. Donor age, sex, ethnicity and CMV serostatus were collected together with the repertoire data. A later genetic analysis used genome-wide SNP genotypes for about three fifths of the 666 donors, treating that subset as a discovery cohort. All discovery cohort repertoires had been generated on a single sequencing platform. Class I and class II HLA loci were covered by the typing at four-digit resolution. The number of donors typed differed by locus, with 629-630 for A, B, C, DRB1 and DQB1, around 500 for DQA1, 600 to 610 for DPA1, and approximately 470 for DPB1. About five DR-DQ haplotypes were handled as single units for association and clustering, since linkage in the cohort was strong. Among over 350 genotyped donors of the cohort, an average of approximately 250,000 unique TCR beta nucleotide sequences were sequenced per donor, 15% to 20% of them non-productive. Study-level results and caveats: The 87-base-pair reads could not distinguish some IMGT-functional V segments, including TRBV6-2 and TRBV6-3, so those segments were excluded. HLA typing was unavailable for some donors at each locus, so association tests used only the typed subset. In a later genetic analysis, fewer N-insertions in productive TCRs were reported among donors in an Asian-associated ancestry cluster than the roughly 700-donor mean. Most TCR sequences were observed very rarely across donors, whereas some public TCRs were present in many individuals. The earlier analysis of 587 of the donors excluded 15 to 20 rarely observed V segments, including chromosome 9 orphons, because counts were too low. A later analysis found that most CMV-associated TCR beta chains appeared HLA-restricted, with HLA associations seemingly driven largely by CMV exposure. In a later analysis, several top co-occurrence clusters were reported to appear linked to parvovirus B19, influenza, CMV and Epstein-Barr virus. In a later analysis, TCR association rates were found to vary across HLA loci, with the most associated TCRs seen for DRB1 alleles and the fewest for HLA-C alleles. This cohort had only TCR beta chains sequenced, and the lack of alpha or paired-chain data limited which features could be detected. CMV serostatus was the only immune exposure information available for the cohort. The study gave a list of 150 to 200 TCR beta chains associated with cytomegalovirus. A further reported finding was that TCR beta sequences accurately predicted the HLA-A and HLA-B alleles for most subjects in the first cohort. Linkage disequilibrium might explain the correlated functional status among segregating V segments, but an unknown experimental factor could not be excluded. Assigning TCR associations to individual alleles was difficult when HLA alleles, especially DR and DQ, strongly co-occurred. Compared with equally common non-associated chains, HLA-associated TCR beta chains in a later analysis were more clonally expanded and had lower generation probabilities. In vitro tests confirmed that a few of the cytomegalovirus-associated TCR beta chains recognize cytomegalovirus antigens. The presence/absence analyses assumed that sequencing depth was roughly uniform across donors, and that assumption may not be true. The authors suggested that the approach could potentially be generalized to other disease states and immunological phenotypes. V-gene and J-gene trimming of TCR beta chains was associated with a missense DCLRE1C variant in a later genetic analysis, and the association was replicated in an independent cohort. An earlier analysis of around 500 of the donors showed that most TCR beta V segments appeared in productive rearrangements either about 87% or about 30% of the time, which broadly matched IMGT annotations. A cluster of highly shared sequence variants was judged likely to represent a technical artifact of the sequencing pipeline. A later analysis associated 16,951 TCR beta sequences with specific HLA alleles at a false discovery rate of 0.05. Cytomegalovirus status was reported to be diagnosed by the classifier with high specificity and sensitivity in both the original and validation cohorts.

The germline V and J ends show losses of 0 bases and 4 bases respectively, and no gene match explains 13 bases of the junction. From its cysteine to its phenylalanine, the CDR3 spans 19 amino acids. Only CDR3 DNA is held: 57 bases, read in frame from base 1. The CDR1 and CDR2 encoded by the germline V gene (reference sequence) are GTSNPN and SVGIG. In total, approximately 700 healthy bone marrow donors made up the cohort. All cohort members were sampled while nominally healthy, although unrecorded immune exposures were likely present. The donor was CMV seropositive and was included in the group of around 300 seropositive cohort members. Each donor provided a peripheral blood sample, and peripheral blood mononuclear cells were used for TCR beta sequencing. The Qiagen DNeasy Blood Extraction Kit was used to extract genomic DNA from the blood cell samples. The sample holds one count of this clone. Its antigen target is currently unknown. Base qualities are not provided; no much larger clone lies one nucleotide away.

Receptor libraries were prepared by the immunoSEQ multiplex PCR assay. For the multiplex PCR, a mixture combining 60 forward primers for TCR Vbeta segments and 13 reverse primers for TCR Jbeta segments was used. The CDR3 region of rearranged TCR beta genes was amplified from genomic DNA by a multiplex PCR assay. The Illumina HiSeq System was used to sequence the amplified TCR beta libraries as 87-base-pair reads. On the study's bioinformatics: In a later analysis, tens of millions of unique TCR beta chains were counted across the roughly 670 repertoires, and approximately 9.9 million of these chains were shared by at least two donors. Raw reads were error-corrected and collapsed into unique sequences with a nearest-neighbor algorithm that merged closely related sequences to remove PCR and sequencing errors. CDR3 sequences were aligned to IMGT reference sequences to assign V, D and J gene segments. For a sequence to be retained, a match of at least six nucleotides to both a V gene segment and a J gene segment was required. A rearrangement was called productive if the CDR3 had no stop codons and remained in frame with V and J, and every other rearrangement was called non-productive. CDR3 was defined according to IMGT convention as the region running from the second conserved V-encoded cysteine to the conserved J-encoded phenylalanine. Sequences without an unambiguous match to a single V gene segment were excluded from the earlier analysis of a few hundred of the donors. In an earlier analysis of approximately 590 of the donors, V segments were called functional above 56.7% productive rearrangements and were called segregating when the between-donor standard deviation exceeded 5%. A statistical classification framework was built for diagnosing cytomegalovirus status from the catalog of TCR beta chain sequences. A later analysis assigned V and J genes by comparing TCR nucleotide sequences with IMGT/GENE-DB human TR gene sequences. In a later analysis, CDR3 sequences and most-parsimonious VDJ recombination scenarios were assigned using the TCRdist pipeline. In a later analysis, every TCR beta chain was defined by the combination of its CDR3 amino acid sequence and its V-gene family, and reads without a unique V-gene family were dropped. As a way to deal with suspected cross-contamination and a sequencing artifact, a later analysis dropped 450 to 600 nucleotide sequences that were highly shared and had low generation probability. A later analysis calculated a clonal expansion index for each public chain from normalized within-repertoire ranks of inferred template counts. Generation probabilities in a later analysis came from a VDJ recombination model fitted to out-of-frame rearrangements, and those results were checked against IGoR. A later analysis scored TCR-TCR, TCR-HLA and TCR-CMV co-occurrence with hypergeometric tests, applying a repertoire-size bias correction to TCR pairs. A later analysis estimated false discovery rates by permuting HLA or CMV assignments 20 times. In a later analysis, co-occurring TCRs were grouped using DBSCAN, and TCRdist sequence similarity was added for clustering within HLA-allele-positive subsets. Repertoires with fewer than 30,000 or more than 120,000 public chains were left out of co-occurrence clustering, as were five repertoires with anomalous nucleotide sharing. Not all clones reach the TCRdb copy of this immuneACCESS table, which keeps in-frame sequences only. Checked studies attribute under half of the gap to unresolved V genes and leave the rest unexplained. V and J calls and clone size are copied from that table; D and trimming were computed from the DNA. The sample records 98,000 or so clones, about three quarters of which are singletons. The ten largest clones represent roughly 5.4% of the sample.

The sequence joins TRBV30 to TRBJ2-6; 9 central nucleotides agree with TRBD1. Source material: PBMCs. This clonotype was obtained from a woman younger than 30 in good health and CMV-seropositive. CDR3 region: CAWSVSRGTGLAGANVLTF. Read as DNA, the sequence is TGTGCCTGGAGTGTATCCCGAGGGACAGGGTTGGCGGGGGCCAACGTCCTGACTTTC.